The next 16 T cell receptor beta chains were all read from a single sample in a study of CD8+ T cells in alopecia areata. Once RNA had been extracted, it was reverse transcribed into cDNA to act as the sequencing template. Assay: immunoSEQ multiplex PCR; the TCRdb copy retains only in-frame clones and omits some. This table has about 76,000 clones, approximately 70% appearing once. Stated treatment: oral pan-JAK inhibitor, 5-10 mg twice daily. The sample consisted of CD8+ T cells sorted from blood, taken at week 24, from a patient treated with tofacitinib. The receptors shown here come from a human donor with alopecia areata.

The chain employs TRBV25-1 and TRBJ2-4; 7 bases align to TRBD2. Germline V gene lookup returns CDR1 MGHDK and CDR2 SYGVNS. There are 15 residues in the CDR3. Trimming took 4 bases from V and 7 from J; bases not matched to a gene: 10. CDR3 region: CASSATGIGGNIQYF. The CDR3 nucleotides read TGTGCCAGCAGTGCAACCGGAATCGGGGGGAACATTCAGTACTTC.

J is TRBJ2-1 and V is TRBV5-1; 10 bases are a match to TRBD1. Germline V lookup: CDR1 SGHRS, CDR2 YFSETQ. Trimming at V came to 4 bases and at J to 0 bases, leaving 7 bases not matched to a gene. This CDR3 is 17 amino acids long. CDR3: CASSGGQGRNSYNEQFF. The CDR3 DNA follows: TGCGCCAGCAGCGGGGGACAGGGGAGGAACTCCTACAATGAGCAGTTCTTC.

There are a few counts of this clone. The gene calls are TRBV7-2 and TRBJ2-2; 7 bases fit TRBD1. Germline V gene data show CDR1 as SGHTA and CDR2 as FQGNSA. Trimming took 2 bases from V and 0 from J; bases not matched to a gene: 6. This CDR3 has 17 residues. Written as DNA, the CDR3 is TGTGCCAGCAGCTTATACAGGGGCCGTGCGAACACCGGGGAGCTGTTTTTT. Translation: CASSLYRGRANTGELFF.

This clone was observed a single time. The CDR3 loop reads CASSETGSQPQHF. CDR3 bases: TGTGCCAGCAGCGAGACAGGTAGTCAGCCCCAGCATTTT. The chain employs TRBV7-2 and TRBJ1-5; weak D call: TRBD1 (6 bases). V dropped 5 bases and J dropped 6 bases, with 11 bases sitting between them. Germline lookup yields CDR1 SGHTA and CDR2 FQGNSA. CDR3 length: 13 residues.

The rearrangement joins TRBV7-9 to TRBJ1-6; D is unresolved. Deletions cut 5 bases from V and 8 bases from J, with 13 bases between. CDR1 SEHNR and CDR2 FQNEAQ come from the germline V gene (reference sequence). The CDR3 has 14 residues. The CDR3 region has the DNA TGTGCCAGCAGCCCTCCGGGTCTTGATTCACCCCTCCACTTT. Protein sequence: CASSPPGLDSPLHF.

The chain links TRBV6-5 to TRBJ2-1, with D possibly being TRBD1 (5 bases). The length of the CDR3 is 14 residues. V lost 5 bases, J lost 3 bases, and 11 bases lay in between. Per germline, CDR1 MNHEY and CDR2 SVGAGI. CDR3 nucleotide sequence: TGTGCCAGCAGTATGCAGGGATACTACAATGAGCAGTTCTTC. It codes for CASSMQGYYNEQFF.

The chain has TRBV6-6 and TRBJ2-7; the match to TRBD1 covers 10 bases. This CDR3 is built from 13 residues. V trimming: 4 bases; J trimming: 5 bases; junction bases outside the gene matches: 2. Germline CDR1 and CDR2: MNHNY and SVGAGI (reference sequence). The CDR3 coding sequence is TGTGCCAGCAGTTTTGGGACAGGGGACGAGCAGTACTTC. It codes for CASSFGTGDEQYF.

The CDR3 sequence is CASSVARTDSTDTQYF. CDR3 nucleotides: TGTGCCAGCAGCGTGGCCCGGACGGATAGCACAGATACGCAGTATTTT. The rearrangement joins TRBV9 to TRBJ2-3; no clear D. This CDR3 has 16 amino acids. Germline loops: CDR1 SGDLS, CDR2 YYNGEE. Between the trimmed V and J ends, which lost 2 bases and 0 bases, there was a span of 13 bases.

The rearrangement joins TRBV7-9 to TRBJ2-7; tentative D call: TRBD1 (5 bases). The CDR3 loop spans 14 amino acids. With 4 bases removed from V and 3 bases from J, the gap between germline ends came to 13 bases. In germline, CDR1 is SEHNR, CDR2 FQNEAQ (reference sequence). The CDR3, as DNA: TGTGCCAGCAGCTCTACAGGAGCCGGCTACGAGCAGTACTTC. Translating it yields CASSSTGAGYEQYF. The full variable domain, completed using reference TRBV7-9 and TRBJ2-7, is DTGVSQNPRHKITKRGQNVTFRCDPISEHNRLYWYRQTLGQGPEFLTYFQNEAQLEKSRLLSDRFSAERPKGSFSTLEIQRTEQGDSAMYLCASSSTGAGYEQYFGPGTRLTVT.

The chain carries TRBV27 and TRBJ1-4, with D maybe TRBD1 (5 bases). The germline V gene encodes CDR1 MNHEY and CDR2 SMNVEV (reference sequence). The germline V and J ends were trimmed by 6 bases and 0 bases, with 11 bases remaining between them. CDR3 length: 15 amino acids. The CDR3 DNA is TGTGCCAGCAGGGGGGTGGGGACAACTAATGAAAAACTGTTTTTT. It codes for CASRGVGTTNEKLFF. The full variable domain, with the rest looked up from reference TRBV27 and TRBJ1-4, is EAQVTQNPRYLITVTGKKLTVTCSQNMNHEYMSWYRQDPGLGLRQIYYSMNVEVTDKGDVPEGYKVSRKEKRNFPLILESPSPNQTSLYFCASRGVGTTNEKLFFGSGTQLSVL.

In nucleotides, the CDR3 is TGTGCCAGCAGCGCGACAGGGCGCAATGAGCAGTTCTTC. Translated, it gives CASSATGRNEQFF. The V gene is TRBV7-9, the J gene TRBJ2-1; TRBD1 matches at 7 bases. Germline lookup yields CDR1 SEHNR and CDR2 FQNEAQ (reference sequence). CDR3 length: 13 residues. V gave up 5 bases and J gave up 6 bases; unmatched junction bases: 4.

The chain combines TRBV6-5 with TRBJ2-1; possible D gene TRBD1, 6 bases. V was shortened by 0 bases and J by 13 bases, with 10 bases between the two germline ends. This CDR3 region has 12 residues. CDR1 and CDR2 (germline): MNHEY, SVGAGI. The CDR3 is CASSYSGAHQFF. The CDR3 nucleotides are TGTGCCAGCAGTTACTCGGGGGCGCACCAGTTCTTC.

J is TRBJ2-6 and V is TRBV5-6; the D is unclear. Trimming took off 4 bases at V and 2 bases at J, with 13 bases between the two ends. This CDR3 comprises 16 residues. The germline CDR1 and CDR2 sequences are SGHDT and YYEEEE. The CDR3 DNA follows: TGTGCCAGCAGCGACGACAAGGCAGCTGGGGCCAACGTCCTGACTTTC. It is translated as CASSDDKAAGANVLTF.

The chain combines TRBV4-3 with TRBJ1-2; weak D call: TRBD1 (5 bases). The CDR3 length is 16 residues. V dropped 2 bases and J dropped 0 bases, with 13 bases sitting between them. Germline V gene lookup returns CDR1 LGHNA and CDR2 YSLEER. The CDR3 here is CASSQRVRGSNYGYTF. DNA for the CDR3: TGCGCCAGCAGCCAAAGGGTCCGGGGGTCTAACTATGGCTACACCTTC.

The rearrangement joins TRBV11-2 to TRBJ2-5; 8 nucleotides align to TRBD2. The V segment lost 5 bases and the J segment 5 bases; nucleotides outside the gene matches: 10. The CDR3 runs to 15 residues. Per the germline V gene, CDR1 is SGHAT and CDR2 is FQNNGV. DNA for the CDR3: TGTGCCAGCAGCCAAGCGGGGGCCGGGAGGGAGACCCAGTACTTC. The encoded protein is CASSQAGAGRETQYF.

This chain connects TRBV27 to TRBJ2-2; possible D gene TRBD1, 6 bases. The CDR3 covers 14 residues. Trimming cost V 5 bases and J 6 bases, with 13 bases left between them. Germline lookup yields CDR1 MNHEY and CDR2 SMNVEV (reference sequence). The CDR3: CASSTQQGPGELFF. The CDR3 nucleotides are TGTGCCAGCAGTACCCAACAGGGACCCGGGGAGCTGTTTTTT.